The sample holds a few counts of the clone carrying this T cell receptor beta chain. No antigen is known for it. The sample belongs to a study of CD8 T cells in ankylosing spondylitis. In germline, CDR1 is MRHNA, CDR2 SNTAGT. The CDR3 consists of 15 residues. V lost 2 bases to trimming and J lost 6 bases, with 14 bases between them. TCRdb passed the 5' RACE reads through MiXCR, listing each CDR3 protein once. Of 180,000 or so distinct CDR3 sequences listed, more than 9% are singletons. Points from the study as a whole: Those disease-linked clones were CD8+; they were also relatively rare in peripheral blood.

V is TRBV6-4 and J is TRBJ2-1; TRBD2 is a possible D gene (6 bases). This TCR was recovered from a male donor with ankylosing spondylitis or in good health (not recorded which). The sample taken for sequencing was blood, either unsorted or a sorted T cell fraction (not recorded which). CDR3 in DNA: TGTGCCAGCAGTGACGGGCTAGCGAGTGGCAATGAGCAGTTCTTC. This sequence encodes CASSDGLASGNEQFF.